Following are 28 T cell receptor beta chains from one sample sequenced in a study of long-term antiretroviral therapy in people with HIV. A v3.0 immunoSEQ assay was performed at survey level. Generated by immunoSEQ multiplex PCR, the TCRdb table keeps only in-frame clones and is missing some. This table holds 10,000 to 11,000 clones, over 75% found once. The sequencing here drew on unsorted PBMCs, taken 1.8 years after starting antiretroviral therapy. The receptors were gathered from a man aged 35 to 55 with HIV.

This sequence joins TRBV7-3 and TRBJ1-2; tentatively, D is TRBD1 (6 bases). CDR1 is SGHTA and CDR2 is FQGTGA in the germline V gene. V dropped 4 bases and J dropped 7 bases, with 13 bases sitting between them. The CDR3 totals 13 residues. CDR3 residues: CASSYGGLSGYTF. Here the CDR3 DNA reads TGTGCCAGCAGCTACGGGGGGCTCTCTGGCTACACCTTC. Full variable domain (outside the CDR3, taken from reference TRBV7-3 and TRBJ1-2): GAGVSQTPSNKVTEKGKYVELRCDPISGHTALYWYRQSLGQGPEFLIYFQGTGAADDSGLPNDRFFAVRPEGSVSTLKIQRTERGDSAVYLCASSYGGLSGYTFGSGTRLTVV.

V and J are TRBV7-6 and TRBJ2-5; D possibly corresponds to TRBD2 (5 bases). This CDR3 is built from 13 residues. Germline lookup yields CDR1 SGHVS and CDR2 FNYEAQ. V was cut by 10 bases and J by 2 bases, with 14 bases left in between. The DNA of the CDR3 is TGTGCCACCAGAGGTGTAGCGCAAGAGACCCAGTACTTC. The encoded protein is CATRGVAQETQYF.

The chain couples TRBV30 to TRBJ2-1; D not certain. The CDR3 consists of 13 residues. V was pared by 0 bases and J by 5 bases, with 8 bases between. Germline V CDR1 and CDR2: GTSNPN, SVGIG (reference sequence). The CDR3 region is CAWSVLRNNEQFF. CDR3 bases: TGTGCCTGGAGTGTACTCCGCAACAATGAGCAGTTCTTC. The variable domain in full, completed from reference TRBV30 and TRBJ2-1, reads SQTIHQWPATLVQPVGSPLSLECTVEGTSNPNLYWYRQAAGRGLQLLFYSVGIGQISSEVPQNLSASRPQDRQFILSSKKLLLSDSGFYLCAWSVLRNNEQFFGPGTRLTVL.

DNA for the CDR3: TGTGCCACCAGGCACAGGGTGGCAGATACGCAGTATTTT. It specifies CATRHRVADTQYF. The gene calls are TRBV10-3 and TRBJ2-3, with a tentative D call TRBD1 (6 bases). V lost 10 bases, J lost 4 bases, and 15 bases lay in between. This CDR3 has 13 residues. Germline V CDR1 and CDR2: ENHRY, SYGVKD.

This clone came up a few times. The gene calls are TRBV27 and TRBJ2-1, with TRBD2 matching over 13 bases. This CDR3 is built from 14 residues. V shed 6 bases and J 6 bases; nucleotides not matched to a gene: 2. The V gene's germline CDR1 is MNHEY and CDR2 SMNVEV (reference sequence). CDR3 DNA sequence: TGTGCCAGCAGGGGACTAGCGGGGACCAATGAGCAGTTCTTC. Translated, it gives CASRGLAGTNEQFF.

In nucleotides, the CDR3 is TGTGCCGCAGCTTGGGACGGGGATAGCACAGATACGCAGTATTTT. Translating gives CAAAWDGDSTDTQYF. The chain links TRBV6-5 to TRBJ2-3; perhaps D is TRBD1 or TRBD2 (5 bases each). CDR1 is MNHEY and CDR2 is SVGAGI in the germline V gene. This CDR3 is built from 15 residues. Trimming removed 11 bases at V and 0 bases at J, with 18 bases between.

Here the CDR3 reads CASSGTGANGYTF. The CDR3 region has the DNA TGTGCCAGCAGCGGGACAGGGGCGAATGGCTACACCTTC. V is TRBV2 and J is TRBJ1-2; TRBD1 matches at 10 bases. Germline trimming cut 6 bases from V and 6 bases from J; bases unmatched to any gene: 4. The germline V gene has CDR1 SNHLY and CDR2 FYNNEI. This CDR3 comprises 13 residues.

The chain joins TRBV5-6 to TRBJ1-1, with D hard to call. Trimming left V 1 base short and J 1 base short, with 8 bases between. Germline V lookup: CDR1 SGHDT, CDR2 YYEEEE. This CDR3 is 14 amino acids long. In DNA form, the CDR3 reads TGTGCCAGCAGCTTGTACCGCCAGAACACTGAAGCTTTCTTT. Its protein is CASSLYRQNTEAFF. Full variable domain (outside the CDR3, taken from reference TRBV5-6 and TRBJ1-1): DAGVTQSPTHLIKTRGQQVTLRCSPKSGHDTVSWYQQALGQGPQFIFQYYEEEERQRGNFPDRFSGHQFPNYSSELNVNALLLGDSALYLCASSLYRQNTEAFFGQGTRLTVV.

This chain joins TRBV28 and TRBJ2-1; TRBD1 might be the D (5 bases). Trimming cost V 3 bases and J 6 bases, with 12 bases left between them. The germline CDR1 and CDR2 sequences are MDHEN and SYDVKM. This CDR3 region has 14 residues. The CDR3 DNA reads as TGTGCCAGCAGTTTTACGGCAGGGTTCAATGAGCAGTTCTTC. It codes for CASSFTAGFNEQFF.

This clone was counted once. The CDR3 nucleotides read TGTGCCAGCAGTCCCCACAGGAGCTCCTACGAGCAGTACTTC. This encodes CASSPHRSSYEQYF. The V gene is TRBV28, the J gene TRBJ2-7, with D perhaps TRBD1 (5 bases). Germline CDR1 is MDHEN and CDR2 is SYDVKM. The V end lost 5 bases, the J end lost 0 bases, and 11 bases lay between the germline ends. The CDR3 extends over 14 amino acids.

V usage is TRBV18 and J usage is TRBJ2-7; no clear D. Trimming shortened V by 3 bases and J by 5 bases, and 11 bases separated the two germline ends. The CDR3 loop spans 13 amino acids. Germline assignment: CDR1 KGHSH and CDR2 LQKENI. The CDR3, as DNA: TGTGCCAGCTCACCTACATTAAACAACGAGCAGTACTTC. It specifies CASSPTLNNEQYF.

The CDR3 DNA reads as TGTGCCAGCCTACTTATACCCGGGACAGGGGAATCAGACGATACGCAGTATTTT. Protein sequence: CASLLIPGTGESDDTQYF. The J gene is TRBJ2-3, the V gene TRBV28; 10 nucleotides agree with TRBD1. The germline V gene encodes CDR1 MDHEN and CDR2 SYDVKM. The CDR3 spans 18 residues. V lost 8 bases, J lost 6 bases, and 20 bases stayed unmatched.

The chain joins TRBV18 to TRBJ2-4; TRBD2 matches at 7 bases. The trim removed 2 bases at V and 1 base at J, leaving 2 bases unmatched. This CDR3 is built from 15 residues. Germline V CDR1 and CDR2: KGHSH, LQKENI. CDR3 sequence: CASSPTGRAKNIQYF. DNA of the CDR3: TGTGCCAGCTCACCAACCGGGAGGGCCAAAAACATTCAGTACTTC. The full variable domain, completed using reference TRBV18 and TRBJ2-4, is NAGVMQNPRHLVRRRGQEARLRCSPMKGHSHVYWYRQLPEEGLKFMVYLQKENIIDESGMPKERFSAEFPKEGPSILRIQQVVRGDSAAYFCASSPTGRAKNIQYFGAGTRLSVL.

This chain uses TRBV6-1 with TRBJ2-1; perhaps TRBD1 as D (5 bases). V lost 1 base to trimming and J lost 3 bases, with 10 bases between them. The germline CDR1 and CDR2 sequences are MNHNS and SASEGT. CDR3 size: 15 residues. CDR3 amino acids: CASSEVDRNYNEQFF. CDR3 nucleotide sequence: TGTGCCAGCAGTGAAGTTGACAGAAACTACAATGAGCAGTTCTTC.

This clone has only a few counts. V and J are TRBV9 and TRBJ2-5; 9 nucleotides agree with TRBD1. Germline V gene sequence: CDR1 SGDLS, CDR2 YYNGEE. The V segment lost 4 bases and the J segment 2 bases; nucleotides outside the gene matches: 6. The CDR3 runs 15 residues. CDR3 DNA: TGTGCCAGCAGCCGCGACAGGGGGGGGCAAGAGACCCAGTACTTC. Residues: CASSRDRGGQETQYF.

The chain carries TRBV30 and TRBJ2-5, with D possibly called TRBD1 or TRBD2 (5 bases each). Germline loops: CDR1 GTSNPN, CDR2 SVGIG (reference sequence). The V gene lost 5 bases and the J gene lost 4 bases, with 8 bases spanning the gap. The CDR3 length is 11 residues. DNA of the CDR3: TGTGCCTGGGAGGGGACAGAGACCCAGTACTTC. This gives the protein CAWEGTETQYF.

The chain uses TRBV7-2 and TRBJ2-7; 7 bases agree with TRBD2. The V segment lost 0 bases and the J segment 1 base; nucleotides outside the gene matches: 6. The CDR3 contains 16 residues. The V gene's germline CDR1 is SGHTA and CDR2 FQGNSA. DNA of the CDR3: TGTGCCAGCAGCTTAGCGGGAGGCGGGAGTTCCTACGAGCAGTACTTC. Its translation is CASSLAGGGSSYEQYF.

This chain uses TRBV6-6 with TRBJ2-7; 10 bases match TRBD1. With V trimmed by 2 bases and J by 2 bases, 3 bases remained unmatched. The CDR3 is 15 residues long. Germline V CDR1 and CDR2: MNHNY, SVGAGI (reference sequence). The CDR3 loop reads CASSYAGTGAYEQYF. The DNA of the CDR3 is TGTGCCAGCAGTTACGCCGGGACAGGGGCCTACGAGCAGTACTTC.

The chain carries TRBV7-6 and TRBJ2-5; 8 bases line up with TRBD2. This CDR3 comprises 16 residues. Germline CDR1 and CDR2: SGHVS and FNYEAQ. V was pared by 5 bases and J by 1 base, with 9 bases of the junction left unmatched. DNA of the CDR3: TGTGCCAGCAGCCCCCTCTTAGCGGGATCCCAAGAGACCCAGTACTTC. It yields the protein CASSPLLAGSQETQYF.

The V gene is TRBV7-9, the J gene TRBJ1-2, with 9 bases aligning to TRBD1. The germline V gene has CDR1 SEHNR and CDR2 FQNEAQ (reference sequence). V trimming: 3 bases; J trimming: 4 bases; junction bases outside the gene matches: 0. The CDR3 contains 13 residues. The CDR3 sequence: CASSLTGGYGYTF. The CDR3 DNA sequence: TGTGCCAGCAGCTTGACAGGGGGCTATGGCTACACCTTC.

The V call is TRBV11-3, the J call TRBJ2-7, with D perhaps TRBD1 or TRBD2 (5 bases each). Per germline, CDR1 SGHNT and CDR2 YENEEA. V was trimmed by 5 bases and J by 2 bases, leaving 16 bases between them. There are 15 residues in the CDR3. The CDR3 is CASSPAGTVPYEQYF. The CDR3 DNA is TGTGCCAGCAGCCCAGCCGGGACCGTGCCCTACGAGCAGTACTTC.

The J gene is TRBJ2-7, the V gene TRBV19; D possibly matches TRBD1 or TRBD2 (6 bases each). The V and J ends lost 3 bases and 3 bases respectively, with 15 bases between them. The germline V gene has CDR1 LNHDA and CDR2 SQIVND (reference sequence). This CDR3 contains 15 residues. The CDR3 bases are TGTGCCAGTAGTATCAGATGGGGGGCAGGCTACGAGCAGTACTTC. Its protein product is CASSIRWGAGYEQYF.

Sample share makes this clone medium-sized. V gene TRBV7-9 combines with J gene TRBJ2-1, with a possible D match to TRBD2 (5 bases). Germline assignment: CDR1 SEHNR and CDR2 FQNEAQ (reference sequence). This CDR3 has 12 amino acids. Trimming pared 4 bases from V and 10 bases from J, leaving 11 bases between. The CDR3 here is CASSSSKGEQFF. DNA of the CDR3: TGTGCCAGCAGCTCTAGCAAGGGAGAGCAGTTCTTC.

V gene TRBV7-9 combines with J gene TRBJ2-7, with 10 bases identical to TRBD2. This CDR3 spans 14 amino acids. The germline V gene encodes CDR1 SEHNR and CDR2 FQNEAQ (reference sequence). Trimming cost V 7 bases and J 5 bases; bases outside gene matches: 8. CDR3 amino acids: CASKEAGGPHEQYF. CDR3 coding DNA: TGTGCCAGCAAAGAAGCGGGAGGGCCTCACGAGCAGTACTTC.

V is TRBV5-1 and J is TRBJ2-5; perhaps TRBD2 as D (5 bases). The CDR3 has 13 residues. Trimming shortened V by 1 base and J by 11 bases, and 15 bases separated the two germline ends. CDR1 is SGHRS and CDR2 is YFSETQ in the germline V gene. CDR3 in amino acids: CASSLTGNMGQYF. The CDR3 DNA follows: TGCGCCAGCAGCTTGACGGGAAACATGGGGCAGTACTTC. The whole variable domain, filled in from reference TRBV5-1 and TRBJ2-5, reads KAGVTQTPRYLIKTRGQQVTLSCSPISGHRSVSWYQQTPGQGLQFLFEYFSETQRNKGNFPGRFSGRQFSNSRSEMNVSTLELGDSALYLCASSLTGNMGQYFGPGTRLLVL.

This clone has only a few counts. DNA for the CDR3: TGTGCCAGCAGTTACTCGAGTAGATACTACGAGCAGTACTTC. As protein: CASSYSSRYYEQYF. This chain connects TRBV6-6 to TRBJ2-7; D ambiguous. This CDR3 is 14 amino acids long. Deletions cut 0 bases from V and 3 bases from J, with 9 bases between. Germline V gene lookup returns CDR1 MNHNY and CDR2 SVGAGI (reference sequence).

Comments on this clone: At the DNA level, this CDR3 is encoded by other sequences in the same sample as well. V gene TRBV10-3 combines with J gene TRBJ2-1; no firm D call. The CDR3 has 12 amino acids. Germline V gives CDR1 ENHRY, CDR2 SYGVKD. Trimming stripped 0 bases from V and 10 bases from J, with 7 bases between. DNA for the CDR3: TGTGCCATCAGTGAGTCGACTCCAGAGCAGTTCTTC. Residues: CAISESTPEQFF.

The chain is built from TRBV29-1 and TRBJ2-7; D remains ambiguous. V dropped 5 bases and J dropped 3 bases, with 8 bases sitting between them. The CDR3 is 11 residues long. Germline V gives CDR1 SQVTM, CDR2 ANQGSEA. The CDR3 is CSVNYDYEQYF. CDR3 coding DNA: TGCAGCGTTAATTATGACTACGAGCAGTACTTC.